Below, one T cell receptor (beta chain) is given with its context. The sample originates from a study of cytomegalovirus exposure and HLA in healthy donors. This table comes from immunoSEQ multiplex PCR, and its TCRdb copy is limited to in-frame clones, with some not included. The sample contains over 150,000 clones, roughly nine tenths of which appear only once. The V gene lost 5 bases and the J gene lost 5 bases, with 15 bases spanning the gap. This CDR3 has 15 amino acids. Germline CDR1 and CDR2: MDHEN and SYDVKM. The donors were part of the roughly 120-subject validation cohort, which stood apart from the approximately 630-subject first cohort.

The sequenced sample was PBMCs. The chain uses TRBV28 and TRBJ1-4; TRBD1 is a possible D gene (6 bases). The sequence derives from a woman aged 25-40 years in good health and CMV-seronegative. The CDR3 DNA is TGTGCCAGCAGTCCCGGGGGGGCAAAAAATGAAAAACTGTTTTTT. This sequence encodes CASSPGGAKNEKLFF.